Detailed here is one T cell receptor (beta chain). Which antigen it targets is not known. The sample holds no much larger clone one base away, and base qualities are not on file. The CDR3, from cysteine to phenylalanine, totals 17 residues. Of the read, only the CDR3 DNA is kept; its 51 bases are in frame from base 1. The germline V gene (reference sequence) specifies GTSNPN as CDR1 and SVGIG as CDR2. V lost 0 bases and J lost 4 bases, and the count of bases not matched to a germline gene is 13. The immunoSEQ hsTCRB v3.0 assay was used at survey level resolution for TRB variable region sequencing. The targeted TRB sequencing depth was roughly 40,000-55,000 T-cell genomes per sample. Pooled TRB libraries were sequenced on an Illumina MiSeq with a v3 150-cycle kit. The published analysis was carried out like this. Repertoire analysis was performed in R inside a reproducible Nextflow workflow that covered QC, data transformation and analysis. LymphoSeq2, an R package for exploring AIRR-Seq data, was used to implement custom analyses. After excluding a few samples that yielded fewer than 5000 total TRB sequences, 150 to 200 HIV repertoires remained for analysis. Of the 188 retained HIV repertoires, about 61 were collected before and under 150 after ART initiation. Repertoires were downsampled to 5000 TRB nucleotide sequences, with summary statistics averaged over 100 downsampling iterations. TRB sequences were retained for analysis only if CDR3 regions of at least seven amino acids were present. Two measures captured diversity: a Shannon entropy-derived clonality score and the Gini coefficient. Repertoire networks linked the top 5000 CDR3 amino acid sequences whenever two sequences differed by an edit distance of one. For TRB CDR3 amino acid sequences, GLIPH2 was used to predict antigen specificity groups and MHC restriction. To flag known associations with CMV, EBV, HIV or tissue antigens, CDR3 amino acid sequences were compared against VDJdb and McPAS-TCR. Pre-ART, post-ART and control groups were compared with Wilcoxon signed-rank tests and Holm-Bonferroni correction. As stored in TCRdb, this immuneACCESS dataset retains in-frame rearrangements with V and J assigned. A fraction of the clones does not appear; measured against another copy, unresolved V genes explain less than half of the discrepancy, and the remainder lacks a known reason. The V and J calls and clone size were taken over from that table, and D and trimming were inferred from the DNA. For this sample there are 26,000 or so clones; nearly 85% appear just once. In total, the top ten clones hold over 8.5% of the sample.

These data originate in a study of long-term antiretroviral therapy in people with HIV (dated by TCRdb to between 2021 and 2024). Broadly, across the study: Collection of the earliest samples took place about a decade ahead of the 2015 WHO recommendation for immediate ART, at a time when ART was typically delayed until CD4 counts fell. A retrospective serial study tested whether ART initiation and durable HIV suppression were associated with changes in peripheral blood TRB repertoire composition and diversity. The cohort contributed roughly 190 cryopreserved PBMC samples from 25 to 35 adults with confirmed HIV infection, collected serially over a mean of 6 years (range 1-12). Among the 30 to 35 participants with HIV, about a dozen were female. Test extractions of a monoclonal T-cell line alongside approximately 34 polyclonal samples showed no cross-contamination during QIAcube processing. Points the paper makes about the study in general: Since PBMC availability was limited, sequencing covered only the TCR beta chain, with no alpha chain pairing. Expanded TRB clones identified before ART initiation dominated the repertoire at all time points, although this dominance fluctuated and declined in many PLHIV after ART. CDR3 length ranges in HIV repertoires were narrower than in controls, and network structure suggested an antigen-experienced repertoire with only a slight naive shift after ART. Because pre-ART samples had limited cell numbers, profiling was done on unsorted PBMC rather than on sorted CD4+ and CD8+ T cells. Samples dated from the mid-2000s to the late 2010s, and the ART regimens used may be less effective than current ones. Starting ART was linked to a significant rise in TRB diversity, yet even after long-term ART the diversity remained significantly lower than in transplant donor controls. Inferences about post-ART repertoire changes were limited because no data were available on ART adherence, viral resistance or therapy changes.

Participants were included only if at least one PBMC sample before ART initiation and at least two post-ART samples were available. All participants with HIV were treated in the United States of America. Before DNA extraction, cryopreserved samples containing about 0.95-10 million PBMC were thawed and washed. At the time of the earliest PBMC sample for each participant with HIV, ages ranged from about 23 to 60 years. PBMC samples from each participant spanned 1-4 timepoints before ART initiation and 2-8 timepoints after ART initiation, with a median of 7 samples. Serial HIV viral load, CD4+ T-cell count, ART history and demographic data were obtained for every participant. Using a Qiagen kit on a QIAcube, genomic DNA was extracted from unsorted PBMC, with samples processed in batches of 12.

The receptor's source is a man aged 18 to 29 with HIV. The chain joins TRBV30 to TRBJ2-3; 7 junctional bases match TRBD2. The sample here was unsorted PBMCs, taken 0.8 years before starting antiretroviral therapy. This receptor carries the CDR3 CAWSVWRGSGSPDTQYF. Read as DNA, the sequence is TGTGCCTGGAGTGTATGGCGGGGGAGTGGTTCCCCAGATACGCAGTATTTT.